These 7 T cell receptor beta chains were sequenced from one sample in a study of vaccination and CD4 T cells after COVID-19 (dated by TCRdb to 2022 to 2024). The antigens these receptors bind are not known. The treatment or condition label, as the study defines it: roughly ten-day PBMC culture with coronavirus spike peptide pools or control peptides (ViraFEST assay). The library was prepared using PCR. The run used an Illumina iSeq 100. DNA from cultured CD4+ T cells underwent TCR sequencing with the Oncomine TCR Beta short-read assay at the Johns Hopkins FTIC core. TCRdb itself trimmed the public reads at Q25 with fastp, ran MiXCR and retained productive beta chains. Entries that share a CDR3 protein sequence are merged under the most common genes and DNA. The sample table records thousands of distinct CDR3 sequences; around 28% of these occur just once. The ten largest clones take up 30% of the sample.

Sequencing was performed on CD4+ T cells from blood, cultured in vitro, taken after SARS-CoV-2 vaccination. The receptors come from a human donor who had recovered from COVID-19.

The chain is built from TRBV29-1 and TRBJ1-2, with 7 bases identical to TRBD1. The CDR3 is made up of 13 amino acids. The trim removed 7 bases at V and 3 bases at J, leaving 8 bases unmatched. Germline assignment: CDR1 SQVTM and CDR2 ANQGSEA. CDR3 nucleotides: TGCAGCGGAACAGGGGTAATGGACTATGGCTACACCTTC. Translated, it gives CSGTGVMDYGYTF. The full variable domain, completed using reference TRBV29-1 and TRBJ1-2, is SAVISQKPSRDICQRGTSLTIQCQVDSQVTMMFWYRQQPGQSLTLIATANQGSEATYESGFVIDKFPISRPNLTFSTLTVSNMSPEDSSIYLCSGTGVMDYGYTFGSGTRLTVV.

This CDR3 is CASRPGQGFGYTF. CDR3 bases: TGTGCCAGCAGGCCGGGACAGGGGTTTGGCTACACCTTC. V and J are TRBV28 and TRBJ1-2, with 10 bases fitting TRBD1. J gave up 7 bases and V 6 bases, and 5 bases lay outside the gene matches. CDR1 and CDR2 from the germline V gene are MDHEN and SYDVKM. The CDR3 spans 13 residues.

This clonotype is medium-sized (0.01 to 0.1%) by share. The CDR3 loop reads CSARRGGAGNGYTF. CDR3 nucleotide sequence: TGCAGTGCTAGACGAGGGGGCGCAGGGAATGGCTACACCTTC. The chain recombines TRBV20-1 with TRBJ1-2, with TRBD1 matching over 7 bases. This CDR3 has 14 residues. With 2 bases clipped from V and 6 bases from J, the junction kept 9 bases outside the gene matches. CDR1 and CDR2 (germline): DFQATT, SNEGSKA (reference sequence).

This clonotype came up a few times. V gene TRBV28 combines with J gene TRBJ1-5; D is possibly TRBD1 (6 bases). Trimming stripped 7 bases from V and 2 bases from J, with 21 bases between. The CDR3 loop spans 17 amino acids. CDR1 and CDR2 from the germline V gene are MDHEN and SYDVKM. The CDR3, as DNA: TGTGCCAGCACCCAGGGCGGGGGCGGTGGCGGCAATCAGCCCCAGCATTTT. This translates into CASTQGGGGGGNQPQHF.

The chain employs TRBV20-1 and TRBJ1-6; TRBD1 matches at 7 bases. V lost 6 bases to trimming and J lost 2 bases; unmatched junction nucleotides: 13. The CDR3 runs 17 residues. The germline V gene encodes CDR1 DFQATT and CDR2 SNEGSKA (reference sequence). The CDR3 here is CSANIATGIPYNSPLHF. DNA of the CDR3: TGCAGTGCCAACATTGCGACAGGGATCCCCTATAATTCACCCCTCCACTTT.

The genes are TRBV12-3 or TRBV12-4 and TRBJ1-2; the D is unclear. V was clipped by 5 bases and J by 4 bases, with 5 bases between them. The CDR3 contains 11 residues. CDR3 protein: CASSAFYGYTF. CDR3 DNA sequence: TGTGCCAGCAGTGCCTTCTATGGCTACACCTTC.

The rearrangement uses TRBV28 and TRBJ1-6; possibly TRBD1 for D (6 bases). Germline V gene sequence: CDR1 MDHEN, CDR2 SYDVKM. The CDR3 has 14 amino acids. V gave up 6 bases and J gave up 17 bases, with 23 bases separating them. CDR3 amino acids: CASSRYGTHNSFHF. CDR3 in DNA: TGTGCCAGCAGCCGGTATGGGACACATAATTCGTTCCACTTT.